These T cell receptor beta chains were read from a single sample in a study of T cell repertoires in cytomegalovirus infection. For these TCRs, the target antigens are not known. In TCRdb, the reads were re-called with MiXCR into one record per CDR3 protein. The repertoire holds about 570,000 distinct CDR3 sequences, with 40% as singletons. The material sequenced was cultured PBMCs, taken from culture after CMV antigen stimulation. These receptors all come from a human donor in good health (CMV status not recorded). Some clones in this sample may be carry-over from other donors' samples. Both conserved end residues are part of each CDR3. D genes are given only for firm matches. Expanded clones get a size class; other rows say once, few or many, or leave the size out.

d_gene: TRBD2; j_gene: TRBJ2-5; v_gene: TRBV7-8; abundance: few; CDR3nt: TGTGCCAGCACACGGACTAGCGGGGAAGAGACCCAGTACTTC; CDR3aa: CASTRTSGEETQYF
d_gene: TRBD1; j_gene: TRBJ2-1; v_gene: TRBV29-1; abundance: .; CDR3nt: TGCAGCGTTGAAGGGCCCGGGACAGGGGGTACGGATGAGCAGTTCTTC; CDR3aa: CSVEGPGTGGTDEQFF
d_gene: TRBD2; j_gene: TRBJ2-7; v_gene: TRBV7-2; abundance: few; CDR3nt: TGTGCCAGCAGCCCAGGCCGGGACTACTACGAGCAGTACTTC; CDR3aa: CASSPGRDYYEQYF
d_gene: TRBD2; j_gene: TRBJ2-1; v_gene: TRBV7-2; abundance: .; CDR3nt: TGTGCCAGCACCTACCAGCGGGGGGGCTACAATGAGCAGTTCTTC; CDR3aa: CASTYQRGGYNEQFF
d_gene: .; j_gene: TRBJ2-7; v_gene: TRBV7-2; abundance: many; CDR3nt: TGTGCCAGCAGCTTAACAGGGCGGGAGCAGTACTTC; CDR3aa: CASSLTGREQYF
d_gene: TRBD1; j_gene: TRBJ2-7; v_gene: TRBV11-2; abundance: .; CDR3nt: TGTGCCAGCAGCTGGAAGACAGGGACGGGTTACGAGCAGTACTTC; CDR3aa: CASSWKTGTGYEQYF
d_gene: .; j_gene: TRBJ1-1; v_gene: TRBV7-6; abundance: many; CDR3nt: TGTGCCAGCAGCTTAGGGCCCCGTAACAGCCCACTTGAAGCTTTCTTT; CDR3aa: CASSLGPRNSPLEAFF
d_gene: TRBD2; j_gene: TRBJ2-5; v_gene: TRBV20-1; abundance: few; CDR3nt: TGCAGTGCCCTAGCGGGGTCGAGAGAGACCCAGTACTTC; CDR3aa: CSALAGSRETQYF
d_gene: .; j_gene: TRBJ2-3; v_gene: TRBV5-1; abundance: .; CDR3nt: TGCGCCAGCAGCCGCGGGGATCCTAGCACAGATACGCAGTATTTT; CDR3aa: CASSRGDPSTDTQYF
d_gene: TRBD2; j_gene: TRBJ2-7; v_gene: TRBV5-1; abundance: .; CDR3nt: TGCGCCAGCAGCGTAGCCCTAGCGGGAGTTGTTTACGAGCAGTACTTC; CDR3aa: CASSVALAGVVYEQYF
d_gene: TRBD2; j_gene: TRBJ2-7; v_gene: TRBV6-2/TRBV6-3; abundance: .; CDR3nt: TGTGCCAGCACCCAAATCCCCGGGACTAGCTTCGACGAGCAGTACTTC; CDR3aa: CASTQIPGTSFDEQYF
d_gene: TRBD2; j_gene: TRBJ2-1; v_gene: TRBV10-3; abundance: few; CDR3nt: TGTGCCATCAGTGGAAGCGGGAGGGCCGAAAATGAGCAGTTCTTC; CDR3aa: CAISGSGRAENEQFF
d_gene: TRBD1; j_gene: TRBJ1-4; v_gene: TRBV7-2; abundance: few; CDR3nt: TGTGCCAGCAGCTTATCCGGGACAGGGGCCGAAAAACTGTTTTTT; CDR3aa: CASSLSGTGAEKLFF
d_gene: .; j_gene: TRBJ2-5; v_gene: TRBV5-4; abundance: few; CDR3nt: TGTGCCAGCAGCTCACGTTGGGGGAACCAAGAGACCCAGTACTTC; CDR3aa: CASSSRWGNQETQYF
d_gene: .; j_gene: TRBJ1-5; v_gene: TRBV20-1; abundance: .; CDR3nt: TGCAGTGCTCTCGACAGGCGAAGGGGAAATCAGCCCCAGCATTTT; CDR3aa: CSALDRRRGNQPQHF
d_gene: .; j_gene: TRBJ1-3; v_gene: TRBV7-2; abundance: few; CDR3nt: TGTGCCAGCAGCGTCGGACTTTCTGGAAACACCATATATTTT; CDR3aa: CASSVGLSGNTIYF
d_gene: .; j_gene: TRBJ2-5; v_gene: TRBV7-9; abundance: .; CDR3nt: TGTGCCAGCAGCCCCCCTCGGGCCGAATACCAAGAGACCCAGTACTTC; CDR3aa: CASSPPRAEYQETQYF
d_gene: .; j_gene: TRBJ1-6; v_gene: TRBV20-1; abundance: .; CDR3nt: TGCAGTGCCCGGACCGTTTTTAGTTCCCTCCACTTT; CDR3aa: CSARTVFSSLHF
d_gene: TRBD2; j_gene: TRBJ2-2; v_gene: TRBV7-9; abundance: .; CDR3nt: TGTGCCAGCAGCTTATCAGGGTTCGGTAGCGGGGGCCTAAAGAACACCGGGGAGCTGTTTTTT; CDR3aa: CASSLSGFGSGGLKNTGELFF
d_gene: TRBD2; j_gene: TRBJ2-1; v_gene: TRBV12-5; abundance: .; CDR3nt: TGTGCTAGTGGTTTGGGTCCCCCGGGGGGTAGCTCCTACAATGAGCAGTTCTTC; CDR3aa: CASGLGPPGGSSYNEQFF
d_gene: .; j_gene: TRBJ2-3; v_gene: TRBV7-6; abundance: few; CDR3nt: TGTGCCAGCAGCTTAGGGGGGATCAGCACAGATACGCAGTATTTT; CDR3aa: CASSLGGISTDTQYF
d_gene: TRBD2; j_gene: TRBJ2-7; v_gene: TRBV7-8; abundance: few; CDR3nt: TGTGCCAGCAGCTTAGTGGTGCGGGGGGGCCGCGCCTACGAGCAGTACTTC; CDR3aa: CASSLVVRGGRAYEQYF
d_gene: .; j_gene: TRBJ2-1; v_gene: TRBV5-4; abundance: .; CDR3nt: TGTGCCAGCACCCGCGCGTACCAGGGCCCCAATGAGCAGTTCTTC; CDR3aa: CASTRAYQGPNEQFF
d_gene: TRBD2; j_gene: TRBJ2-7; v_gene: TRBV7-2; abundance: .; CDR3nt: TGTGCCAGCAGCTTTGGGGCTAGCGGGGGGACCGGAAGGTACGAGCAGTACTTC; CDR3aa: CASSFGASGGTGRYEQYF
d_gene: .; j_gene: TRBJ2-3; v_gene: TRBV11-2; abundance: few; CDR3nt: TGTGCCAGCAGCCCCCGCCCCCGGGACAACACAGATACGCAGTATTTT; CDR3aa: CASSPRPRDNTDTQYF
d_gene: .; j_gene: TRBJ1-2; v_gene: TRBV4-3; abundance: few; CDR3nt: TGCGCCAGCAGCCAATCCCCAGTGGACAGCTTCTATGGCTACACCTTC; CDR3aa: CASSQSPVDSFYGYTF
d_gene: TRBD1; j_gene: TRBJ2-5; v_gene: TRBV10-3; abundance: .; CDR3nt: TGTGCCAGCGCGACAGGGATTGACCCCGCGACCCAGTACTTC; CDR3aa: CASATGIDPATQYF
d_gene: TRBD1; j_gene: TRBJ2-7; v_gene: TRBV6-6; abundance: few; CDR3nt: TGTGCCAGCAGCACCGGGACAGGGATTTACGAGCAGTACTTC; CDR3aa: CASSTGTGIYEQYF
d_gene: .; j_gene: TRBJ2-1; v_gene: TRBV7-6; abundance: many; CDR3nt: TGTGCCAGCAGCTTACTGGACAACTCCTACAATGAGCAGTTCTTC; CDR3aa: CASSLLDNSYNEQFF
d_gene: TRBD2; j_gene: TRBJ2-7; v_gene: TRBV7-6; abundance: .; CDR3nt: TGTGCCAGCAGCTATAGCGGGAGGAGGAGCGAGCAGTACTTC; CDR3aa: CASSYSGRRSEQYF
d_gene: TRBD2; j_gene: TRBJ2-7; v_gene: TRBV7-6; abundance: .; CDR3nt: TGTGCCAGCAGTGACCTAGCGGGAGCGGACGAGCAGTACTTC; CDR3aa: CASSDLAGADEQYF
d_gene: TRBD2; j_gene: TRBJ2-1; v_gene: TRBV7-2; abundance: .; CDR3nt: TGTGCCAGCAGCGCCTCGGGGCGGGGGTTTAATGAGCAGTTCTTC; CDR3aa: CASSASGRGFNEQFF
d_gene: .; j_gene: TRBJ1-5; v_gene: TRBV12-3/TRBV12-4; abundance: .; CDR3nt: TGTGCCAGCAGCGCTCGAGGGGAAGTGGAGTGGGGACAGCCCCAGCATTTT; CDR3aa: CASSARGEVEWGQPQHF
d_gene: .; j_gene: TRBJ1-5; v_gene: TRBV27; abundance: .; CDR3nt: TGTGCCAGCAGTTTAAGGGGTGGAGGGCATCAGCCCCAGCATTTT; CDR3aa: CASSLRGGGHQPQHF
d_gene: .; j_gene: TRBJ1-2; v_gene: TRBV7-6; abundance: .; CDR3nt: TGTGCCAGCAGCTTAGCGCCGGCAGGGACGTGGGGCTACACCTTC; CDR3aa: CASSLAPAGTWGYTF
d_gene: TRBD2; j_gene: TRBJ2-1; v_gene: TRBV20-1; abundance: .; CDR3nt: TGCAGTGCAAGGACTAGCTACCCATGGAATGAGCAGTTCTTC; CDR3aa: CSARTSYPWNEQFF
d_gene: .; j_gene: TRBJ2-3; v_gene: TRBV15; abundance: once; CDR3nt: TGTGCCACCAGCATCGACCTACAGGGCCCGATGGGGCAGTATTTT; CDR3aa: CATSIDLQGPMGQYF